This TCR beta chain comes out of a study of blood T cells in healthy people across ages. Study as a whole: Using template switching, researchers captured about one barcoded beta molecule for each two T cells.

This clonotype has a count of ten or more. Antigen unknown. It was with a sample-barcoded 5' primer and a J-beta primer mix that a second PCR of about 6 to 11 cycles was run. MiXCR was run by TCRdb on the 5' RACE reads, yielding one entry per CDR3 protein. The table includes 590,000 or so distinct CDR3 sequences, about 28% detected once. Notes on the study in general: It was not possible, with unsorted PBMCs, to conclusively compare naive and antigen-experienced cells.

V lost 3 bases and J 3 bases, leaving 18 bases between the germline ends. Germline CDR1 reads LGHDT; CDR2 reads YNNKEL (reference sequence). This CDR3 region has 16 residues. The sequence came from a woman older than 75 in good health. Sequencing was performed on blood. V is TRBV3-1 and J is TRBJ2-7, with D uncertain. The CDR3 region has the DNA TGTGCCAGCAGCCAGGCAGGTCCACTTGACGGCTACGAGCAGTACTTC. This gives the protein CASSQAGPLDGYEQYF.